This T cell receptor beta chain was documented in a study of breast tumors, draining lymph nodes, adjacent tissues. Findings and limits, study-wide: Tumors had less TCR diversity than lymph nodes, more than nontumor tissue. Tumor and nontumor repertoires were significantly more similar in luminal-like than in basal-like breast cancer. Findings are consistent with lymph node origin and intratumoral expansion of most tumor T cells. The lymph node origin of tumor T cells was framed as consistent with a hypothesis, not demonstrated.

This clonotype was picked up many times. Its target is not known. Via MiXCR, TCRdb re-called the multiplex PCR reads, giving one row per CDR3 protein. Of about 200,000 distinct CDR3 sequences listed, approximately 33% are singletons. The germline V and J ends were trimmed by 3 bases and 3 bases, with 12 bases remaining between them. Germline assignment: CDR1 SGHVS and CDR2 FQNEAQ. CDR3 length equals 14 residues. Samples came from axillary lymph nodes draining the breast cancer. The chain couples TRBV7-8 to TRBJ2-7; TRBD1 might be the D (6 bases). This TCR derives from a female donor with breast cancer. Some clones in this sample may be carry-over from other donors' samples. Source material: axillary lymph node tissue. CDR3 nucleotide sequence: TGTGCCAGCAGCTTCGGACAGATTTACTACGAGCAGTACTTC. Its translation is CASSFGQIYYEQYF.